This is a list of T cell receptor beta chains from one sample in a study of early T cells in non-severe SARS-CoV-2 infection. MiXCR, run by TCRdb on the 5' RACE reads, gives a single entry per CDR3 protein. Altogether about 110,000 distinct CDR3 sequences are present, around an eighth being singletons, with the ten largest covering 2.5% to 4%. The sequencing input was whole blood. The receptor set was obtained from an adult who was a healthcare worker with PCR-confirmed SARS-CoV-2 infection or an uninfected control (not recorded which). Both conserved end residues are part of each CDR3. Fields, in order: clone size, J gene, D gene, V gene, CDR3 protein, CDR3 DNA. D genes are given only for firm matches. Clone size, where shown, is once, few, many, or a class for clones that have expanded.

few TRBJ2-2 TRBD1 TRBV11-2 CASSLGGQAQRELFF TGTGCCAGCAGCTTAGGGGGACAGGCTCAGCGGGAGCTGTTTTTT
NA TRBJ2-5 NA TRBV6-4 CASTLRGGLQETQYF TGTGCCAGCACCTTGAGGGGCGGACTCCAAGAGACCCAGTACTTC
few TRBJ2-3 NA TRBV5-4 CASSPAPDTQYF TGTGCCAGCAGCCCCGCCCCAGATACGCAGTATTTT
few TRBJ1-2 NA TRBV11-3 CASSLRAGTFYGYTF TGTGCCAGCAGCTTAAGGGCAGGGACCTTTTATGGCTACACCTTC
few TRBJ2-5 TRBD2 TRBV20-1 CSARSSGRTYQETQYF TGCAGTGCTAGGTCCAGCGGGAGGACCTACCAAGAGACCCAGTACTTC
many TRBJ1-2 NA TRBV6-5 CASSYSRQANYGYTF TGTGCCAGCAGTTACTCGAGGCAGGCAAACTATGGCTACACCTTC
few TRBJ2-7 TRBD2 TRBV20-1 CSARGGAGLTYEQYF TGCAGTGCTAGAGGGGGAGCGGGACTCACCTACGAGCAGTACTTC
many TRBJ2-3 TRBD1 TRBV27 CASSLDRGTDTQYF TGTGCCAGCAGTTTGGACAGGGGGACAGATACGCAGTATTTT
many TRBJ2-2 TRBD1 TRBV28 CASSLRQGVGGELFF TGTGCCAGCAGTCTCCGACAGGGGGTCGGCGGGGAGCTGTTTTTT
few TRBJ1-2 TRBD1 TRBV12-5 CASGLLSPGQGDGYTF TGTGCTAGTGGTTTGCTAAGCCCGGGACAGGGCGACGGCTACACCTTC
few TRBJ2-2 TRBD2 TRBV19 CASSFKTSGSPGELFF TGTGCCAGTAGTTTCAAGACTAGCGGGAGTCCCGGGGAGCTGTTTTTT
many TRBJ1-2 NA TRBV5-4 CASSPPGAQGYTF TGTGCCAGCAGTCCTCCAGGGGCGCAGGGCTACACCTTC
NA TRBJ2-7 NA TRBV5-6 CASSFGQDYEQYF TGTGCCAGCAGCTTCGGCCAGGACTACGAGCAGTACTTC
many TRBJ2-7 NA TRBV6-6 CASSYAGTQAYEQYF TGTGCCAGCAGTTACGCCGGGACACAAGCCTACGAGCAGTACTTC
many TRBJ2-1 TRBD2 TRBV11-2 CASSPSRTSGGAREQFF TGTGCCAGCAGCCCCTCCCGGACTAGCGGGGGGGCCAGGGAGCAGTTCTTC
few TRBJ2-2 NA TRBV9 CASSVSGADTGELFF TGTGCCAGCAGCGTATCCGGGGCTGACACCGGGGAGCTGTTTTTT
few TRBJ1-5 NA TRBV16 CASSPSRNQPQHF TGTGCCAGCAGCCCCTCCAGGAATCAGCCCCAGCATTTT
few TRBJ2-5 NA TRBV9 CASSVGTPRGETQYF TGTGCCAGCAGCGTAGGGACACCCAGGGGAGAGACCCAGTACTTC
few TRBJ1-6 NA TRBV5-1 CASSLYSGSSYNSPLHF TGCGCCAGCAGCTTGTATTCGGGGAGCTCCTATAATTCACCCCTCCACTTT
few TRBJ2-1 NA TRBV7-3 CASSLTRDSNNEQFF TGTGCCAGCAGCCTGACCCGGGACTCGAACAATGAGCAGTTCTTC
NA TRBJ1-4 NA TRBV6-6 CASRNRGLLNEILFF TGTGCCAGCAGAAATCGGGGTCTCCTAAATGAAATACTGTTTTTT
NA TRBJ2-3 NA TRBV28 CASSFSGVADTQYF TGTGCCAGCAGTTTTTCAGGGGTGGCAGATACGCAGTATTTT
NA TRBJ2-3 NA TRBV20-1 CSARFPGGAQYF TGCAGTGCTAGATTCCCCGGTGGGGCGCAGTATTTT
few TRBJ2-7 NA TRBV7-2 CASSLPSPYEQYF TGTGCCAGCAGCCTGCCTTCACCCTACGAGCAGTACTTC
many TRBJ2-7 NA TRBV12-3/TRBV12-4 CASTATVDSRYEQYF TGTGCCAGCACCGCCACCGTCGACAGCAGATACGAGCAGTACTTC
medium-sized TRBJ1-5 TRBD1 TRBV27 CASSSWDSYQPQHF TGTGCCAGCAGTTCCTGGGACAGCTATCAGCCCCAGCATTTT
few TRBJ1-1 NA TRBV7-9 CASSLVWGETEAFF TGTGCCAGCAGCTTAGTCTGGGGGGAGACTGAAGCTTTCTTT
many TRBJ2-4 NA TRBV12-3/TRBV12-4 CASSSGSNIQYF TGTGCCAGCAGCTCGGGTTCGAACATTCAGTACTTC
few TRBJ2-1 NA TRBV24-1 CATSDSRLVHNEQFF TGTGCCACCAGTGATTCCCGACTAGTCCACAATGAGCAGTTCTTC
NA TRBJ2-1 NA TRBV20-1 CSANRNNEQFF TGCAGTGCTAACCGGAACAATGAGCAGTTCTTC
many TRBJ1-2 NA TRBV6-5 CASSPPVGGIYGYTF TGTGCCAGCAGCCCTCCGGTTGGGGGTATATATGGCTACACCTTC
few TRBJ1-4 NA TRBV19 CASSIGTAVEKLFF TGTGCCAGTAGTATCGGAACCGCCGTTGAAAAACTGTTTTTT
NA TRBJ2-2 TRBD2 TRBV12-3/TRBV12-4 CASSFGVAGALNTGELFF TGTGCCAGCAGTTTTGGGGTAGCGGGGGCCCTGAACACCGGGGAGCTGTTTTTT
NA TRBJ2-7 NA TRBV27 CASSYRGGEQYF TGTGCCAGCAGTTATCGAGGCGGGGAGCAGTACTTC
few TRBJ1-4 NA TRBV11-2 CASSPFPGATNEKLFF TGTGCCAGCAGCCCGTTCCCCGGAGCCACTAATGAAAAACTGTTTTTT
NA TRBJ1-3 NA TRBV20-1 CSARRERSGNTIYF TGCAGTGCTAGAAGGGAACGGTCCGGAAACACCATATATTTT
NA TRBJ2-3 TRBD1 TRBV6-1 CASSPGQASTDTQYF TGTGCCAGCAGTCCGGGACAGGCGAGCACAGATACGCAGTATTTT